What follows are 18 T cell receptor beta chains derived from one specimen sequenced in a study of beta chain features in type 1 diabetes. The antigens for these receptors are not known. Of the isolated RNA, all was reverse transcribed, and so the sequenced material was expressed TCRB transcripts. Sequenced by immunoSEQ multiplex PCR; TCRdb stores in-frame clones only, minus some. The table lists about 15,000 clones, 60% to 75% of them singletons, with about 0.79% in the top ten. Points from the study as a whole: Patients with Type 1 diabetes showed moderately but significantly shorter TCRB CDR3s in all four CD4+ subsets.

Sequenced material: stem cell memory CD4+ T cells from blood. All receptors come from a man aged 25-45 years with type 1 diabetes.

The CDR3: CAITSTGGASNGYTF. DNA of the CDR3: TGTGCCATCACCTCTACAGGGGGCGCCTCCAATGGCTACACCTTC. The J gene is TRBJ1-2, the V gene TRBV10-3; TRBD1 matches 9 bases. V lost 7 bases to trimming and J lost 6 bases; unmatched junction nucleotides: 12. The CDR3 runs 15 residues. In germline, CDR1 is ENHRY, CDR2 SYGVKD.

The rearrangement uses TRBV19 and TRBJ2-7, with 8 bases that match TRBD1. With 3 bases clipped from V and 2 bases from J, the junction kept 6 bases outside the gene matches. The CDR3 has 15 amino acids. Looked up from germline, CDR1 is LNHDA and CDR2 is SQIVND (reference sequence). The CDR3, as DNA: TGTGCCAGTAGTATCGGGACAGGCCAACCCTACGAGCAGTACTTC. This sequence encodes CASSIGTGQPYEQYF.

V is TRBV19 and J is TRBJ2-1; TRBD2 matches at 9 bases. V lost 9 bases to trimming and J lost 7 bases; unmatched junction nucleotides: 4. The germline gives CDR1 LNHDA, CDR2 SQIVND (reference sequence). The CDR3 length is 12 residues. The CDR3 region has the DNA TGTGCCAGCCGCGGGGGGGCGAATGAGCAGTTCTTC. This gives the protein CASRGGANEQFF.

V usage is TRBV11-2 and J usage is TRBJ2-1; unclear D gene. CDR1 is SGHAT, CDR2 FQNNGV, per germline. V was clipped by 4 bases and J by 5 bases, with 6 bases between them. This CDR3 is built from 12 residues. The CDR3 here is CASSWADNEQFF. In nucleotides, the CDR3 is TGTGCCAGCAGCTGGGCAGACAATGAGCAGTTCTTC.

The chain is built from TRBV29-1 and TRBJ1-4; D remains unclear. CDR3 length equals 13 residues. CDR1 SQVTM and CDR2 ANQGSEA come from the germline V gene. Trimming removed 4 bases at V and 8 bases at J, with 14 bases between. The CDR3 DNA sequence: TGCAGCGTTGTGAGAGGCCCTGGGGAAAAACTGTTTTTT. Amino acids: CSVVRGPGEKLFF.

V and J are TRBV29-1 and TRBJ2-5; 7 nucleotides agree with TRBD1. The CDR3 loop spans 13 amino acids. V lost 7 bases to trimming and J lost 5 bases; unmatched junction nucleotides: 10. Germline lookup yields CDR1 SQVTM and CDR2 ANQGSEA. CDR3 in DNA: TGCAGCGCCATACAGGGGAATAGGGAGACCCAGTACTTC. It encodes CSAIQGNRETQYF.

The V and J genes are TRBV2 and TRBJ2-3; no firm D call. Trimming pared 5 bases from V and 4 bases from J, leaving 7 bases between. This CDR3 contains 12 residues. Germline V lookup: CDR1 SNHLY, CDR2 FYNNEI. CDR3 nucleotide sequence: TGTGCCAGCAGTTCTAGGCCAGATACGCAGTATTTT. Residues: CASSSRPDTQYF.

This clone ranks as medium-sized (0.01 to 0.1%). This rearrangement joins TRBV7-2 to TRBJ1-1; D may be TRBD1 (6 bases). V was clipped by 3 bases and J by 2 bases, with 10 bases between them. This CDR3 has 14 residues. Germline-derived CDR1 and CDR2 are SGHTA and FQGNSA. The CDR3 is CASSFWTVNTEAFF. In DNA form, the CDR3 reads TGTGCCAGCAGCTTTTGGACAGTTAACACTGAAGCTTTCTTT.

The rearrangement uses TRBV29-1 and TRBJ1-2, with 8 positions matching TRBD1. Germline values: CDR1 SQVTM, CDR2 ANQGSEA. Germline trimming cut 5 bases from V and 5 bases from J; bases unmatched to any gene: 16. CDR3 length: 16 amino acids. CDR3 DNA: TGCAGCGTTTTTTCGACAGGGGATTCTGCTAGTTATGGCTACACCTTC. Residues: CSVFSTGDSASYGYTF. The complete variable domain, with remaining parts taken from reference TRBV29-1 and TRBJ1-2, reads SAVISQKPSRDICQRGTSLTIQCQVDSQVTMMFWYRQQPGQSLTLIATANQGSEATYESGFVIDKFPISRPNLTFSTLTVSNMSPEDSSIYLCSVFSTGDSASYGYTFGSGTRLTVV.

This chain links TRBV9 with TRBJ2-7; 8 bases agree with TRBD2. This CDR3 region has 15 residues. V shed 0 bases, J shed 2 bases, and the junction held 4 bases outside the gene matches. The V gene's germline CDR1 is SGDLS and CDR2 YYNGEE. The CDR3 DNA reads TGTGCCAGCAGCGTAGCGGGGGGGGCCACCTACGAGCAGTACTTC. Protein sequence: CASSVAGGATYEQYF.

The V gene is TRBV4-3, the J gene TRBJ1-4, with 12 bases fitting TRBD1. Germline values: CDR1 LGHNA, CDR2 YSLEER. J gave up 8 bases and V 0 bases, and 10 bases lay outside the gene matches. The CDR3 length is 18 residues. The CDR3 loop is CASSQDFEAGTGGEKLFF. The CDR3 DNA follows: TGCGCCAGCAGCCAAGACTTCGAGGCCGGGACAGGGGGCGAAAAACTGTTTTTT.

With regard to this clone: A junction end diverges from the germline sequence, so it may reflect a read error. The chain uses TRBV7-7 and TRBJ2-1, with TRBD2 matching 8 bases. Per germline, CDR1 SSHAT and CDR2 FNYEAQ (reference sequence). The CDR3 runs 13 residues. The CDR3 reads CASSSGLENEQFF. The CDR3 DNA reads as TGTGCTAGCAGCTCGGGACTAGAGAATGAGCAGTTCTTC.

The V call is TRBV5-4, the J call TRBJ2-1, with 7 bases fitting TRBD2. CDR3 length equals 15 residues. After removal of 6 bases from V and 1 base from J, the junction contained 7 bases not matched to a gene. Germline CDR1 reads SGHNT; CDR2 reads YYREEE (reference sequence). The CDR3 nucleotides read TGTGCCAGCACATGGGGGGGTAATTCCTACAATGAGCAGTTCTTC. Translating it yields CASTWGGNSYNEQFF.

V gene TRBV7-2 combines with J gene TRBJ1-2; 8 nucleotides align to TRBD1. J lost 4 bases, V lost 5 bases, and 9 bases had no gene match. This CDR3 comprises 15 residues. Per the germline V gene, CDR1 is SGHTA and CDR2 is FQGNSA. The CDR3 DNA reads as TGTGCCAGCAGCCACATCGGACAGGGCGGCTATGGCTACACCTTC. This sequence encodes CASSHIGQGGYGYTF.

This clone has just a few counts. The rearrangement links TRBV10-3 to TRBJ2-3; D perhaps matches TRBD2 (6 bases). Germline CDR1 ENHRY, CDR2 SYGVKD. The CDR3 runs 12 residues. The germline V and J ends were trimmed by 7 bases and 6 bases, with 11 bases remaining between them. The CDR3 DNA reads as TGTGCCATCACTCGCGGGGCCGATACGCAGTATTTT. Translating gives CAITRGADTQYF.

The chain employs TRBV9 and TRBJ2-7; 8 bases match TRBD1. V was pared by 0 bases and J by 3 bases, with 8 bases of the junction left unmatched. The CDR3 consists of 16 residues. Germline V lookup: CDR1 SGDLS, CDR2 YYNGEE. CDR3 in amino acids: CASSVGGTGPYYEQYF. Here the CDR3 DNA reads TGTGCCAGCAGCGTAGGCGGGACAGGTCCATACTACGAGCAGTACTTC.

The rearrangement joins TRBV2 to TRBJ1-3; D is uncertain. The V gene lost 6 bases and the J gene lost 4 bases, with 10 bases spanning the gap. The CDR3 loop spans 13 amino acids. Germline V gives CDR1 SNHLY, CDR2 FYNNEI. The CDR3 coding sequence is TGTGCCAGCAGCCGGTTCGCAGGAAACACCATATATTTT. Translation: CASSRFAGNTIYF.

The gene calls are TRBV5-1 and TRBJ2-1; no firm D call. This CDR3 has 15 residues. V was cut by 6 bases and J by 2 bases, with 15 bases left in between. Germline V gives CDR1 SGHRS, CDR2 YFSETQ. CDR3 coding DNA: TGCGCCAGCACCCCTTCCTCGGTAACCTACAATGAGCAGTTCTTC. Translation gives CASTPSSVTYNEQFF.